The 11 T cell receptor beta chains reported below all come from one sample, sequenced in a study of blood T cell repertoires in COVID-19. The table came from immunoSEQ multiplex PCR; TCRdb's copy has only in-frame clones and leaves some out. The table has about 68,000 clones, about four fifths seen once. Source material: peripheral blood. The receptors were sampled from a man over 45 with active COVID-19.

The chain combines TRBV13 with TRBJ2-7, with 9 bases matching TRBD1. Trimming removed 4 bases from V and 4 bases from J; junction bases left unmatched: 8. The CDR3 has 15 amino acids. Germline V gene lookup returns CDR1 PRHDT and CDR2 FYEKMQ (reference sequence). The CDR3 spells CASSSGTGRVYEQYF. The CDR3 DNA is TGTGCCAGCAGCTCCGGGACAGGGAGGGTGTACGAGCAGTACTTC.

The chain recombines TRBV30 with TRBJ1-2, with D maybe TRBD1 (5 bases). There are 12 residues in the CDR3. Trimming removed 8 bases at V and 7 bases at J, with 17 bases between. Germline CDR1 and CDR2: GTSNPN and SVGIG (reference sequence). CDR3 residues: CARWSGEGGYTF. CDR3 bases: TGTGCCCGCTGGTCGGGGGAGGGTGGCTACACCTTC.

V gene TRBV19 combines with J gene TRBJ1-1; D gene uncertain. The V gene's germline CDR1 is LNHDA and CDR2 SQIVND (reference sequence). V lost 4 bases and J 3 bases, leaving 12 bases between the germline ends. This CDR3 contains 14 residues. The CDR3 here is CASSNRAGDTEAFF. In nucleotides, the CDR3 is TGTGCCAGTAGTAATCGCGCCGGGGACACTGAAGCTTTCTTT.

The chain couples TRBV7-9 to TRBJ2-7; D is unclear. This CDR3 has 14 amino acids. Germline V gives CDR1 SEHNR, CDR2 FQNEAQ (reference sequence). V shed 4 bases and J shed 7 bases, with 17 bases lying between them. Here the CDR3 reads CASSSLQIAREQYF. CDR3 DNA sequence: TGTGCCAGCAGCTCCTTACAAATCGCGAGGGAGCAGTACTTC.

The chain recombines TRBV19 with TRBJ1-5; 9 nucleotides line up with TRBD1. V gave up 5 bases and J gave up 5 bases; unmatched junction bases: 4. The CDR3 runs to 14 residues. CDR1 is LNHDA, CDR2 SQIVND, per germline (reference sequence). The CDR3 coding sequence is TGTGCCAGTAGTCCGACAGGGGGGGATCAGCCCCAGCATTTT. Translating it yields CASSPTGGDQPQHF. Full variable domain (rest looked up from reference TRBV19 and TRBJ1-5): DGGITQSPKYLFRKEGQNVTLSCEQNLNHDAMYWYRQDPGQGLRLIYYSQIVNDFQKGDIAEGYSVSREKKESFPLTVTSAQKNPTAFYLCASSPTGGDQPQHFGDGTRLSIL.

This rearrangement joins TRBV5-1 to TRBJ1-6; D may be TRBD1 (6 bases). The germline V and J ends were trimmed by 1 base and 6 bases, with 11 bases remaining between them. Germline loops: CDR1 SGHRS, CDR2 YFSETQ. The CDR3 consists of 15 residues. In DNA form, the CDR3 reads TGCGCCAGCAGCTTGATGGACAGCATTAATTCACCCCTCCACTTT. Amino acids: CASSLMDSINSPLHF.

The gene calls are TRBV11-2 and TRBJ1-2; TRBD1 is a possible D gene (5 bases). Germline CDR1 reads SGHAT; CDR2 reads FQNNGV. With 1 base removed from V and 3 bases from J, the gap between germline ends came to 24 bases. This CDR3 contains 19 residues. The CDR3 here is CASSLGVVGRNAHDYGYTF. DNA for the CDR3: TGTGCCAGCAGCTTAGGTGTGGTGGGGCGAAACGCTCATGACTATGGCTACACCTTC.

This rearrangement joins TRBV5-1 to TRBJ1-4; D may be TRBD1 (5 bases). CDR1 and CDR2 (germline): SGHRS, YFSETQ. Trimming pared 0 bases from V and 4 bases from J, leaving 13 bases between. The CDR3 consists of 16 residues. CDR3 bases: TGCGCCAGCAGCTTGGCCGGCGGGACCCATAATGAAAAACTGTTTTTT. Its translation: CASSLAGGTHNEKLFF.

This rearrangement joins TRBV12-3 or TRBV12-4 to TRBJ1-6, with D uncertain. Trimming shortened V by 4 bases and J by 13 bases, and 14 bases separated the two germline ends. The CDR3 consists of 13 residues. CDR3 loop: CASSSTGVAPLHF. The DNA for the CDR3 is TGTGCCAGCAGTTCGACTGGTGTCGCGCCCCTCCACTTT.

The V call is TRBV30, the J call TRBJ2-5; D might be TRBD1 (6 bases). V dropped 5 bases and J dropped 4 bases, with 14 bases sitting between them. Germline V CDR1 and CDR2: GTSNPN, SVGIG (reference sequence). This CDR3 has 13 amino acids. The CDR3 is CAWGTTGSETQYF. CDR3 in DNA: TGTGCCTGGGGAACTACAGGGTCAGAGACCCAGTACTTC.

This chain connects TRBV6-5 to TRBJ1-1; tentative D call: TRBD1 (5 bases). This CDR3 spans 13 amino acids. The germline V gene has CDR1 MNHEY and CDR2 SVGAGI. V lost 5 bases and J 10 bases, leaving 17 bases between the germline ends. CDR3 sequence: CASSSPGGRVAFF. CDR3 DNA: TGTGCCAGCAGTAGCCCGGGGGGGAGGGTAGCTTTCTTT.